Following are 14 T cell receptor beta chains from one sample sequenced in a study of CD8 T cells in ankylosing spondylitis. A single record per CDR3 protein comes from TCRdb applying MiXCR to the 5' RACE reads. The sample includes under 300,000 distinct CDR3 sequences, 15% to 20% of them seen just once. The sample comprised blood, either unsorted or a sorted T cell fraction (not recorded which). Receptor source: a male donor with ankylosing spondylitis or in good health (not recorded which).

The table lists this clonotype with a few counts. This chain joins TRBV7-2 and TRBJ2-2, with D possibly TRBD2 on 5 matching bases. V lost 6 bases, J lost 4 bases, and 21 bases lay in between. CDR1 is SGHTA, CDR2 FQGNSA, per germline. This CDR3 contains 17 residues. The chain's CDR3 is CASSPSAGVHITGELFF. CDR3 DNA: TGTGCCAGCAGTCCATCCGCCGGGGTACACATCACCGGGGAGCTGTTTTTT.

The chain joins TRBV7-2 to TRBJ2-7, with D tentatively TRBD2 (7 bases). Germline CDR1 reads SGHTA; CDR2 reads FQGNSA. The CDR3 consists of 16 residues. Deletions cut 1 base from V and 3 bases from J, with 16 bases between. CDR3 bases: TGTGCCAGCAGCTTAGTTGGGGGGGCAGCTAACTACGAGCAGTACTTC. Translation gives CASSLVGGAANYEQYF. Filled out from reference TRBV7-2 and TRBJ2-7, the complete variable domain reads GAGVSQSPSNKVTEKGKDVELRCDPISGHTALYWYRQSLGQGLEFLIYFQGNSAPDKSGLPSDRFSAERTGGSVSTLTIQRTQQEDSAVYLCASSLVGGAANYEQYFGPGTRLTVT.

V is TRBV4-1 and J is TRBJ2-7, with 8 bases that match TRBD1. CDR1 is MGHRA, CDR2 YSYEKL, per germline. The V segment lost 3 bases and the J segment 10 bases; nucleotides outside the gene matches: 11. The CDR3 spans 14 residues. The CDR3, as DNA: TGCGCCAGCAGCCAGGAGGGGACAGGCTCCAACCAGTACTTC. This sequence encodes CASSQEGTGSNQYF.

V and J are TRBV15 and TRBJ2-1; TRBD2 agrees at 10 bases. This CDR3 comprises 19 residues. Germline CDR1 LNHNV, CDR2 YYDKDF (reference sequence). Trimming took 3 bases from V and 0 from J; bases not matched to a gene: 11. Here the CDR3 reads CATSRRDSGRPSSYNEQFF. CDR3 sequence (DNA): TGTGCCACCAGCAGGAGGGATAGCGGGAGGCCGAGCTCCTACAATGAGCAGTTCTTC.

This clonotype was seen a few times. CDR3 loop: CASGTSATYNEQFF. The CDR3 nucleotides read TGCGCCAGCGGAACTAGCGCGACCTACAATGAGCAGTTCTTC. The chain is built from TRBV5-1 and TRBJ2-1; TRBD2 aligns across 7 bases. The CDR3 spans 14 residues. Germline V gives CDR1 SGHRS, CDR2 YFSETQ. The V and J ends lost 7 bases and 2 bases, in that order; junction bases with no gene match: 6. Using reference TRBV5-1 and TRBJ2-1 for the parts outside the CDR3, the full variable domain is KAGVTQTPRYLIKTRGQQVTLSCSPISGHRSVSWYQQTPGQGLQFLFEYFSETQRNKGNFPGRFSGRQFSNSRSEMNVSTLELGDSALYLCASGTSATYNEQFFGPGTRLTVL.

This clonotype appeared a few times. The chain recombines TRBV11-2 with TRBJ2-3; TRBD2 is a possible D gene (6 bases). V was pared by 3 bases and J by 1 base, with 8 bases between. CDR3 length: 14 residues. Germline V lookup: CDR1 SGHAT, CDR2 FQNNGV. CDR3 in DNA: TGTGCCAGCAGCTTGCGGGAACGCACAGATACGCAGTATTTT. Translating it yields CASSLRERTDTQYF.

This clonotype has just a few counts. In nucleotides, the CDR3 is TGCGCCAGCAGCCAAGATCCCGGGGGAGAGACCCAGTACTTC. Its translation is CASSQDPGGETQYF. This chain uses TRBV4-1 with TRBJ2-5; D may be TRBD2 (6 bases). In germline, CDR1 is MGHRA, CDR2 YSYEKL. V gave up 0 bases and J gave up 4 bases, with 9 bases separating them. This CDR3 is built from 14 residues.

This clonotype was recorded many times. This chain uses TRBV6-5 with TRBJ2-7; D possibly corresponds to TRBD1 (6 bases). V shed 0 bases and J shed 3 bases, with 15 bases lying between them. The CDR3 runs to 16 residues. CDR1 MNHEY and CDR2 SVGAGI come from the germline V gene. CDR3 DNA sequence: TGTGCCAGCAGTTACTCGGACAGCAATACTCTCTACGAGCAGTACTTC. Translation: CASSYSDSNTLYEQYF.

The chain couples TRBV29-1 to TRBJ2-1, with D perhaps matching TRBD1 or TRBD2 (6 bases each). Trimming left V 2 bases short and J 8 bases short, with 10 bases between. From germline, CDR1 is SQVTM and CDR2 ANQGSEA. This CDR3 comprises 12 residues. The CDR3 nucleotides read TGCAGCGTTGAAATGGGGGGCCATGAGCAGTTCTTC. Its translation is CSVEMGGHEQFF.

This clonotype showed up just a few times. The CDR3 DNA reads TGTGCCAGCAGCACCGGGACTAGCGGGAGTGATGAGCAGTTCTTC. Its translation: CASSTGTSGSDEQFF. V usage is TRBV9 and J usage is TRBJ2-1; 14 nucleotides agree with TRBD2. Trimming removed 4 bases from V and 8 bases from J; junction bases left unmatched: 5. Germline V gene data show CDR1 as SGDLS and CDR2 as YYNGEE. CDR3 length equals 15 residues.

Only a few counts were recorded for this clonotype. The rearrangement links TRBV7-9 to TRBJ2-1, with D hard to call. There are 15 residues in the CDR3. Germline CDR1 and CDR2: SEHNR and FQNEAQ (reference sequence). The ends were cut back, 3 bases at V and 4 bases at J, with 13 bases in the middle. The CDR3 nucleotides read TGTGCCAGCAGCTTTGGAAGTGGGTATTACAATGAGCAGTTCTTC. The encoded protein is CASSFGSGYYNEQFF.

This chain links TRBV12-3 or TRBV12-4 with TRBJ2-1, with D possibly called TRBD1 or TRBD2 (5 bases each). The CDR3 has 17 amino acids. V shed 5 bases and J shed 0 bases, with 17 bases lying between them. The CDR3 protein is CASSPGTQGDSYNEQFF. DNA of the CDR3: TGTGCCAGCAGTCCCGGGACCCAGGGAGACTCCTACAATGAGCAGTTCTTC.

The chain combines TRBV4-2 with TRBJ2-7; TRBD1 agrees at 7 bases. Germline loops: CDR1 LGHNA, CDR2 YNFKEQ. The trim removed 3 bases at V and 5 bases at J, leaving 7 bases unmatched. There are 14 residues in the CDR3. The CDR3 nucleotides read TGTGCCAGCAGCCACAAGACAGGGCACGACGAGCAGTACTTC. Amino acid sequence: CASSHKTGHDEQYF.

This clonotype was seen only a few times. This sequence joins TRBV29-1 and TRBJ1-5; D gene ambiguous. Trimming cost V 4 bases and J 3 bases, with 13 bases left between them. The CDR3 loop spans 14 amino acids. Germline lookup yields CDR1 SQVTM and CDR2 ANQGSEA. The CDR3 here is CSVVDFGPNQPQHF. The CDR3 nucleotides read TGCAGCGTTGTTGATTTTGGACCCAATCAGCCCCAGCATTTT.